These 26 T cell receptor beta chains share one sample of origin, sequenced in a study of cytotoxic CD8 clonotypes in ibrutinib-treated CLL. Clones were read by immunoSEQ multiplex PCR, and TCRdb kept only the in-frame ones, dropping some. This table holds under 300,000 clones, roughly 76% found once. This specimen was PBMCs, taken at disease progression, from a patient treated with ibrutinib. The receptors were gathered from a human donor with chronic lymphocytic leukemia.

V and J are TRBV10-2 and TRBJ2-1; 8 bases align to TRBD2. Germline CDR1 is WSHSY and CDR2 is SAAADI. CDR3 length: 15 residues. The V gene end was trimmed by 3 bases and the J gene end by 3 bases; junction bases not matched to a gene: 4. The CDR3 coding sequence is TGCGCCAGCAGTGATAGGACTAGCTTCTACAATGAGCAGTTCTTC. Its translation is CASSDRTSFYNEQFF.

V usage is TRBV1 and J usage is TRBJ2-3; whether TRBD1, the table's D call, matches the DNA was not checked. TRBV1 has pseudogene status. This CDR3 is 14 amino acids long. The CDR3 protein is CTSRRGAGTDTQYF. In nucleotides, the CDR3 is TGCACCAGCCGAAGGGGCGCTGGCACAGATACGCAGTATTTT.

This rearrangement joins TRBV29-1 to TRBJ1-2; no clear D. The V end lost 4 bases, the J end lost 3 bases, and 9 bases lay between the germline ends. Looked up from germline, CDR1 is SQVTM and CDR2 is ANQGSEA. The CDR3 has 12 residues. The CDR3 DNA reads TGCAGCGTTGGAACAGTTTACTATGGCTACACCTTC. This gives the protein CSVGTVYYGYTF. Filled out from reference TRBV29-1 and TRBJ1-2, the complete variable domain reads SAVISQKPSRDICQRGTSLTIQCQVDSQVTMMFWYRQQPGQSLTLIATANQGSEATYESGFVIDKFPISRPNLTFSTLTVSNMSPEDSSIYLCSVGTVYYGYTFGSGTRLTVV.

This clone was detected only a few times. The chain links TRBV4-1 to TRBJ1-6, with 7 bases aligning to TRBD1. CDR3 length equals 13 residues. With 11 bases clipped from V and 3 bases from J, the junction kept 4 bases outside the gene matches. Germline V CDR1 and CDR2: MGHRA, YSYEKL. The CDR3 nucleotides are TGCGCCTGCGGGACAGTCTATAATTCACCCCTCCACTTT. Protein product: CACGTVYNSPLHF.

This sequence joins TRBV27 and TRBJ1-5, with 8 bases aligning to TRBD1. The CDR3 extends over 16 amino acids. Germline lookup yields CDR1 MNHEY and CDR2 SMNVEV (reference sequence). The V and J ends lost 5 bases and 3 bases, in that order; junction bases with no gene match: 9. DNA for the CDR3: TGTGCCAGCAGTACGAAAGGGACAGGCTTCAATCAGCCCCAGCATTTT. Protein: CASSTKGTGFNQPQHF.

The chain recombines TRBV5-8 with TRBJ1-2; perhaps TRBD1 as D (5 bases). V was clipped by 1 base and J by 4 bases, with 11 bases between them. CDR3 size: 14 residues. CDR1 SGHTS and CDR2 YDEGEE come from the germline V gene. Here the CDR3 reads CASSLRGLGYGYTF. CDR3 bases: TGTGCCAGCAGCTTGCGGGGCTTGGGCTATGGCTACACCTTC.

The table lists this clone with a few counts. This chain links TRBV18 with TRBJ2-2; D is undetermined. Between the trimmed V and J ends, which lost 0 bases and 7 bases, there was a span of 15 bases. The CDR3 runs to 16 residues. Per the germline V gene, CDR1 is KGHSH and CDR2 is LQKENI. The CDR3 bases are TGTGCCAGCTCACCACCCGTAAGGGTTGCAGGCGGGGAGCTGTTTTTT. It yields the protein CASSPPVRVAGGELFF.

This clone was found a few times. The J gene is TRBJ2-2, the V gene TRBV5-6; 8 bases fit TRBD2. There are 14 residues in the CDR3. J gave up 5 bases and V 0 bases, and 0 bases lay outside the gene matches. Germline V gives CDR1 SGHDT, CDR2 YYEEEE. DNA of the CDR3: TGTGCCAGCAGCTTGGGACTAGCGACCGGGGAGCTGTTTTTT. The encoded protein is CASSLGLATGELFF.

This chain joins TRBV5-1 and TRBJ1-4; 9 positions agree with TRBD1. The CDR3 covers 15 residues. V was clipped by 4 bases and J by 7 bases; unmatched bases: 8. Germline-derived CDR1 and CDR2 are SGHRS and YFSETQ. The CDR3 DNA reads as TGCGCCAGCAGCCTCACAGGGGGCCGGGGTGAAAAACTGTTTTTT. Amino acids: CASSLTGGRGEKLFF.

The V gene is TRBV7-9, the J gene TRBJ2-3; D gene unclear. Trimming cost V 5 bases and J 2 bases, with 5 bases left between them. CDR3 length equals 12 residues. CDR1 and CDR2 (germline): SEHNR, FQNEAQ (reference sequence). CDR3 coding DNA: TGTGCCAGCAGCCTGGACACAGATACGCAGTATTTT. Translation gives CASSLDTDTQYF.

This clone was seen a few times. At one of its ends the junction is not consistent with the germline gene, which may arise from a read error. The V and J genes are TRBV15 and TRBJ1-2; unclear D gene. From germline, CDR1 is LNHNV and CDR2 YYDKDF (reference sequence). The CDR3 contains 11 residues. In nucleotides, the CDR3 is TGTGCCACCAGCAGAGATAGGGCCCCGTTCTTC. Translated: CATSRDRAPFF.

This chain joins TRBV9 and TRBJ1-1; D remains ambiguous. The CDR3 contains 14 residues. CDR1 and CDR2 (germline): SGDLS, YYNGEE. V lost 4 bases and J 11 bases, leaving 21 bases between the germline ends. The CDR3 protein is CASSPLGSSLRAFF. Here the CDR3 DNA reads TGTGCCAGCAGCCCCCTGGGCAGCAGCCTTCGGGCTTTCTTT.

This CDR3 reads CSVESGRAQSNEQFF. CDR3 DNA sequence: TGCAGCGTTGAATCCGGGAGGGCCCAAAGCAATGAGCAGTTCTTC. This rearrangement joins TRBV29-1 to TRBJ2-1, with TRBD2 matching over 8 bases. The CDR3 loop spans 15 amino acids. CDR1 and CDR2 from the germline V gene are SQVTM and ANQGSEA. V shed 2 bases, J shed 6 bases, and the junction held 9 bases outside the gene matches.

The chain employs TRBV9 and TRBJ2-6; 14 nucleotides line up with TRBD2. Per the germline V gene, CDR1 is SGDLS and CDR2 is YYNGEE. There are 20 residues in the CDR3. The J segment lost 4 bases and the V segment lost 3 bases, leaving 12 bases of the junction unmatched. CDR3 in DNA: TGTGCCAGCAGCGGACGATCGGGACTAGCGGGAGCTGAGGGGGCCAACGTCCTGACTTTC. Translated: CASSGRSGLAGAEGANVLTF.

The chain recombines TRBV11-2 with TRBJ2-3, with D possibly TRBD1 on 6 matching bases. From germline, CDR1 is SGHAT and CDR2 FQNNGV. V was shortened by 3 bases and J by 3 bases, with 16 bases between the two germline ends. The CDR3 length is 16 residues. CDR3 loop: CASSLTGRRKTDTQYF. CDR3 DNA: TGTGCCAGCAGCTTGACAGGTAGAAGGAAGACAGATACGCAGTATTTT. The full variable domain, completed using reference TRBV11-2 and TRBJ2-3, is EAGVAQSPRYKIIEKRQSVAFWCNPISGHATLYWYQQILGQGPKLLIQFQNNGVVDDSQLPKDRFSAERLKGVDSTLKIQPAKLEDSAVYLCASSLTGRRKTDTQYFGPGTRLTVL.

The J gene is TRBJ1-1, the V gene TRBV10-3, with a tentative D call TRBD1 (5 bases). Trimming stripped 6 bases from V and 1 base from J, with 12 bases between. This CDR3 is 14 amino acids long. Germline CDR1 is ENHRY and CDR2 is SYGVKD. CDR3: CAIRVPGANTEAFF. CDR3 bases: TGTGCCATCAGGGTCCCTGGGGCGAACACTGAAGCTTTCTTT.

V gene TRBV12-2 combines with J gene TRBJ1-1. TRBV12-2 is a pseudogene locus. The CDR3 spans 16 residues. CDR3 nucleotides: TGTGCAAGTCGCCCCAGGTCGGAGGGGGAGGAAACTGAAGCTTTCTTT. Protein sequence: CASRPRSEGEETEAFF.

This clone has only a few counts. The gene calls are TRBV27 and TRBJ2-7; D is ambiguous. The V end was cut by 6 bases, the J end by 3 bases, with 15 bases between. Germline-derived CDR1 and CDR2 are MNHEY and SMNVEV (reference sequence). This CDR3 region has 14 residues. CDR3 in DNA: TGTGCCAGCAGAAAGACGGTCCTCGTCTACGAGCAGTACTTC. Amino acids: CASRKTVLVYEQYF.

This chain's CDR3 is CASSQSVGDEQFF. For the CDR3, the DNA is TGCGCCAGCAGCCAGTCCGTAGGCGATGAGCAGTTCTTC. The rearrangement uses TRBV4-1 and TRBJ2-1; D is undetermined. The CDR3 is 13 amino acids. CDR1 and CDR2 (germline): MGHRA, YSYEKL. Trimming stripped 3 bases from V and 8 bases from J, with 11 bases between.

This chain joins TRBV15 and TRBJ2-2; D is unresolved. The CDR3 loop spans 15 amino acids. The ends were cut back, 5 bases at V and 7 bases at J, with 17 bases in the middle. Germline V gene data show CDR1 as LNHNV and CDR2 as YYDKDF (reference sequence). In DNA, the CDR3 is TGTGCCACCAGCGGAAACCAAGAGCTGGGCGGGGAGCTGTTTTTT. Encoded protein: CATSGNQELGGELFF.

V is TRBV25-1 and J is TRBJ2-5; 11 bases match TRBD1. The CDR3 has 14 amino acids. Germline V gives CDR1 MGHDK, CDR2 SYGVNS. V lost 6 bases, J lost 7 bases, and 7 bases stayed unmatched. The CDR3 DNA is TGTGCCAGCAGCGGGGGACAGGGGGGACGGACCCAGTACTTC. It is translated as CASSGGQGGRTQYF.

The chain joins TRBV7-2 to TRBJ1-1; no definite D call. Germline CDR1 reads SGHTA; CDR2 reads FQGNSA. Trimming removed 3 bases at V and 1 base at J, with 6 bases between. This CDR3 contains 13 residues. CDR3 nucleotide sequence: TGTGCCAGCAGCTTTAGAGAGAACACTGAAGCTTTCTTT. This encodes CASSFRENTEAFF.

The gene calls are TRBV5-4 and TRBJ2-3; D unclear. The ends were cut back, 0 bases at V and 10 bases at J, with 9 bases in the middle. Germline lookup yields CDR1 SGHNT and CDR2 YYREEE (reference sequence). The CDR3 extends over 12 amino acids. This CDR3 is CASSLAPDSQYF. The CDR3 DNA reads as TGTGCCAGCAGCTTGGCCCCTGACTCGCAGTATTTT.

The chain employs TRBV29-1 and TRBJ2-7; D perhaps matches TRBD1 (7 bases). Germline V lookup: CDR1 SQVTM, CDR2 ANQGSEA. The CDR3 is 13 amino acids. Trimming left V 6 bases short and J 4 bases short, with 16 bases between. CDR3 loop: CSVLTGRNYEQYF. The CDR3 DNA reads as TGCAGCGTGCTGACAGGGAGGAATTACGAGCAGTACTTC.

V and J are TRBV11-1 and TRBJ2-3, with TRBD2 identical over 7 bases. V gave up 0 bases and J gave up 0 bases; unmatched junction bases: 0. The CDR3 extends over 15 amino acids. Germline V gene sequence: CDR1 SGHAT, CDR2 FQDESV (reference sequence). Here the CDR3 DNA reads TGTGCCAGCAGCTTAGCCGGGGGGAGCACAGATACGCAGTATTTT. Translation: CASSLAGGSTDTQYF.

The CDR3 bases are TGTGCCAGCAGTGACGCAGGGGCCGGATACCAAGAGACCCAGTACTTC. Its translation: CASSDAGAGYQETQYF. The chain employs TRBV2 and TRBJ2-5; a possible D gene is TRBD1 (6 bases). V was shortened by 3 bases and J by 0 bases, with 14 bases between the two germline ends. Germline CDR1 and CDR2: SNHLY and FYNNEI. This CDR3 is built from 16 residues.